A single sample gave rise to the 17 T cell receptor beta chains below, sequenced in a study of pediatric ulcerative colitis. Profiling relied on immunoSEQ multiplex PCR, and the TCRdb table lists in-frame clones only, not all of them. The repertoire holds 30,000 to 40,000 clones, with around 82% as singletons. Material for sequencing was blood. The receptor source for this set is a boy aged 5 to 17 with severe ulcerative colitis.

This chain connects TRBV14 to TRBJ1-3; maybe TRBD1 (5 bases). Germline assignment: CDR1 SGHDN and CDR2 FVKESK. The CDR3 totals 18 residues. Trimming cost V 5 bases and J 0 bases, with 20 bases left between them. DNA of the CDR3: TGTGCCAGCAGCAGATACCGCGACAGCACAATCTCTGGAAACACCATATATTTT. Its translation: CASSRYRDSTISGNTIYF.

The chain joins TRBV18 to TRBJ1-2; tentatively, D is TRBD1 (6 bases). CDR1 and CDR2 (germline): KGHSH, LQKENI. This CDR3 is 15 amino acids long. Trimming left V 8 bases short and J 6 bases short, with 22 bases between. This chain's CDR3 is CASGNPAGAYNGYTF. DNA for the CDR3: TGTGCCAGCGGAAACCCTGCAGGGGCCTATAATGGCTACACCTTC.

The V and J genes are TRBV6-5 and TRBJ2-1; D is possibly TRBD2 (7 bases). The CDR3 runs to 14 residues. Germline loops: CDR1 MNHEY, CDR2 SVGAGI. The V and J ends lost 5 bases and 9 bases respectively, with 17 bases between them. CDR3 sequence reads: CASSPLGGQGEQFF. The CDR3 DNA reads as TGTGCCAGCAGTCCACTCGGGGGGCAGGGTGAGCAGTTCTTC.

The chain couples TRBV6-1 to TRBJ2-3; D uncertain. CDR3 length: 17 amino acids. V was clipped by 0 bases and J by 0 bases, with 13 bases between them. CDR1 and CDR2 from the germline V gene are MNHNS and SASEGT. CDR3 protein: CASSEAFAGLSTDTQYF. CDR3 bases: TGTGCCAGCAGTGAAGCCTTTGCAGGATTGAGCACAGATACGCAGTATTTT.

The chain recombines TRBV6-5 with TRBJ2-6; D not resolved. The CDR3 has 15 amino acids. Looked up from germline, CDR1 is MNHEY and CDR2 is SVGAGI. V dropped 2 bases and J dropped 0 bases, with 5 bases sitting between them. The CDR3 nucleotides are TGTGCCAGCAGTTACCAGGTCTCTGGGGCCAACGTCCTGACTTTC. Amino acid sequence: CASSYQVSGANVLTF.

The chain is built from TRBV11-2 and TRBJ1-2; D is undetermined. Trimming pared 0 bases from V and 6 bases from J, leaving 5 bases between. CDR3 length: 12 amino acids. CDR1 SGHAT and CDR2 FQNNGV come from the germline V gene. CDR3 bases: TGTGCCAGCAGCTTAGAGTCTAATGGCTACACCTTC. Translation gives CASSLESNGYTF.

J is TRBJ1-3 and V is TRBV7-2, with D hard to call. The length of the CDR3 is 15 residues. Germline assignment: CDR1 SGHTA and CDR2 FQGNSA. Trimming took off 1 base at V and 0 bases at J, with 7 bases between the two ends. CDR3 coding DNA: TGTGCCAGCAGCTTAGACCCCGACTCTGGAAACACCATATATTTT. Residues: CASSLDPDSGNTIYF.

The chain carries TRBV4-1 and TRBJ2-7; the D gene is possibly TRBD2 (5 bases). This CDR3 region has 15 residues. V lost 1 base and J 1 base, leaving 11 bases between the germline ends. Germline lookup yields CDR1 MGHRA and CDR2 YSYEKL. CDR3 region: CASSQGFPGSYEQYF. In nucleotides, the CDR3 is TGCGCCAGCAGCCAAGGCTTCCCGGGGTCCTACGAGCAGTACTTC.

The chain has TRBV15 and TRBJ1-1, with 8 bases lining up with TRBD1. The CDR3 runs 13 residues. The trim removed 6 bases at V and 0 bases at J, leaving 0 bases unmatched. Germline V gene data show CDR1 as LNHNV and CDR2 as YYDKDF (reference sequence). The CDR3: CATRDRVNTEAFF. Written as DNA, the CDR3 is TGTGCCACCAGGGACAGGGTGAACACTGAAGCTTTCTTT.

This rearrangement joins TRBV9 to TRBJ1-3; D possibly corresponds to TRBD1 (5 bases). The germline V gene encodes CDR1 SGDLS and CDR2 YYNGEE. V was trimmed by 2 bases and J by 0 bases, leaving 9 bases between them. The CDR3 loop spans 15 amino acids. The CDR3 DNA reads TGTGCCAGCAGCGTGGGACGGTCCTCTGGAAACACCATATATTTT. Translation gives CASSVGRSSGNTIYF.

The V call is TRBV5-7, the J call TRBJ1-3; D is perhaps TRBD1 (5 bases). TRBV5-7 is recorded as an ORF, its role being uncertain. CDR3 length: 18 residues. V lost 3 bases and J lost 0, with 19 bases in between. In nucleotides, the CDR3 is TGTGCCAGCAGCTCCCGTCGGGGCTTCCGCAGCTCTGGAAACACCATATATTTT. It is translated as CASSSRRGFRSSGNTIYF.

The gene calls are TRBV11-2 and TRBJ2-5, with D tentatively TRBD1 (7 bases). V lost 3 bases to trimming and J lost 4 bases, with 9 bases between them. Germline CDR1 and CDR2: SGHAT and FQNNGV. CDR3 size: 13 residues. CDR3 loop: CASSFRGVETQYF. CDR3 nucleotides: TGTGCCAGCAGCTTCAGGGGGGTAGAGACCCAGTACTTC.

This rearrangement joins TRBV6-5 to TRBJ1-3; TRBD1 agrees at 7 bases. V dropped 2 bases and J dropped 3; count of bases not matched to a gene: 4. Germline values: CDR1 MNHEY, CDR2 SVGAGI. This CDR3 has 15 amino acids. The CDR3 DNA reads TGTGCCAGCAGTTACCGCGGGACAGTTGGAAACACCATATATTTT. This gives the protein CASSYRGTVGNTIYF.

The J gene is TRBJ2-7, the V gene TRBV4-1; TRBD2 matches 8 bases. The CDR3 covers 15 residues. Germline assignment: CDR1 MGHRA and CDR2 YSYEKL. V trimming: 3 bases; J trimming: 3 bases; junction bases outside the gene matches: 7. CDR3 in amino acids: CASSQPTSGDYEQYF. For the CDR3, the DNA is TGCGCCAGCAGCCAGCCCACTAGCGGCGACTACGAGCAGTACTTC.

V usage is TRBV27 and J usage is TRBJ1-4; possible D gene TRBD1, 5 bases. Germline CDR1 reads MNHEY; CDR2 reads SMNVEV (reference sequence). The CDR3 extends over 14 amino acids. The V gene lost 8 bases and the J gene lost 0 bases, with 10 bases spanning the gap. This CDR3 is CASRRGATNEKLFF. The CDR3 DNA reads TGTGCCAGCCGGCGGGGGGCAACTAATGAAAAACTGTTTTTT.

The chain employs TRBV5-5 and TRBJ2-5; D might be TRBD2 (6 bases). The CDR3 spans 15 residues. With 4 bases removed from V and 5 bases from J, the gap between germline ends came to 18 bases. Germline-derived CDR1 and CDR2 are SGHKS and YYEKEE (reference sequence). The CDR3 DNA reads TGTGCCAGCAGCCCCGGGACTCCGCTTTGGGAGACCCAGTACTTC. It is translated as CASSPGTPLWETQYF.

The V and J genes are TRBV7-9 and TRBJ2-7, with D perhaps matching TRBD2 (5 bases). The CDR3 runs 15 residues. The germline CDR1 and CDR2 sequences are SEHNR and FQNEAQ (reference sequence). Trimming cost V 7 bases and J 0 bases, with 16 bases left between them. This CDR3 is CASTTGGRNSYEQYF. The CDR3 DNA sequence: TGTGCCAGCACGACGGGCGGGCGGAACTCCTACGAGCAGTACTTC.